The 5 T cell receptor beta chains given below trace back to one sample, sequenced in a study of cytomegalovirus exposure and HLA in healthy donors. Primers: 60 Vbeta forward and 13 Jbeta reverse. Clones were read by immunoSEQ multiplex PCR, and TCRdb kept only the in-frame ones, dropping some. The sample yields about 170,000 clones, around 80% seen once. Sequencing input: PBMCs. Receptors originate from a woman in her forties or fifties in good health and CMV-seropositive.

CDR3: CASSYGQNYEQYF. The CDR3, as DNA: TGTGCCAGCAGTTATGGGCAGAACTACGAGCAGTACTTC. The rearrangement links TRBV6-6 to TRBJ2-7; D unclear. Trimming removed 3 bases from V and 3 bases from J, with 9 bases in between. The V gene's germline CDR1 is MNHNY and CDR2 SVGAGI (reference sequence). The CDR3 runs to 13 residues.

Turning to this clone: One end of the junction does not line up with germline, which may come from a read error. The chain uses TRBV7-9 and TRBJ2-7; a possible D gene is TRBD2 (6 bases). Germline CDR1 SEHNR, CDR2 FQNEAQ (reference sequence). The CDR3 is 12 amino acids. The CDR3 spells CSSSYPGGEQYF. The CDR3, as DNA: TGTTCCAGCAGCTACCCCGGGGGCGAGCAGTACTTC.

This sequence joins TRBV19 and TRBJ1-1, with D possibly being TRBD1 (6 bases). The CDR3 covers 17 residues. Germline V gene data show CDR1 as LNHDA and CDR2 as SQIVND (reference sequence). Trimming removed 6 bases at V and 3 bases at J, with 23 bases between. The CDR3 sequence: CASRIDSGWTEDTEAFF. In DNA form, the CDR3 reads TGTGCCAGTAGGATTGACTCCGGGTGGACAGAGGACACTGAAGCTTTCTTT.

This clone was counted once. This sequence joins TRBV18 and TRBJ2-5, with no clear D. Judging by the DNA end, TRBJ2-7 fits better; the J call may be wrong. The CDR3 is made up of 13 amino acids. The V gene's germline CDR1 is KGHSH and CDR2 LQKENI. The CDR3 is CASSPTVSYEQYF. The CDR3 DNA sequence: TGTGCCAGCTCACCAACCGTTTCCTACGAGCAGTACTTC.

The V and J genes are TRBV19 and TRBJ2-1, with 10 bases identical to TRBD2. The trim removed 6 bases at V and 4 bases at J, leaving 6 bases unmatched. This CDR3 comprises 15 residues. CDR1 and CDR2 (germline): LNHDA, SQIVND (reference sequence). The CDR3 region has the DNA TGTGCCAGTAGAGTAGCGGGAGGAGGATACAATGAGCAGTTCTTC. This sequence encodes CASRVAGGGYNEQFF. The full variable domain, with the rest looked up from reference TRBV19 and TRBJ2-1, is DGGITQSPKYLFRKEGQNVTLSCEQNLNHDAMYWYRQDPGQGLRLIYYSQIVNDFQKGDIAEGYSVSREKKESFPLTVTSAQKNPTAFYLCASRVAGGGYNEQFFGPGTRLTVL.